This T cell receptor beta chain was observed in a study of long-term antiretroviral therapy in people with HIV. The samples, holding 1-10 million cryopreserved PBMC, were thawed before DNA extraction was carried out. Study-wide points: HIV repertoires showed narrower CDR3 length ranges than controls. Despite increasing after ART, diversity remained lower than that of transplant donor controls.

About this clone: Antigen unknown.

Sequencing relied on immunoSEQ assay v3.0, run at survey level. Method: immunoSEQ multiplex PCR; TCRdb's copy keeps in-frame clones and lacks some. The sample yields about 36,000 clones, 75% to 85% seen once. Sequencing used unsorted PBMCs, obtained 3.4 years after starting antiretroviral therapy. The sequence was collected from a man aged 25-45 years with HIV.

The CDR3 region has the DNA TGTGCCAGCAGCTTGAAGACAGGGTCCCCTGAAGCTTTCTTT. Residues: CASSLKTGSPEAFF. The chain couples TRBV5-4 to TRBJ1-1; the match to TRBD1 covers 7 bases. This CDR3 region has 14 residues. CDR1 is SGHNT, CDR2 YYREEE, per germline (reference sequence). V dropped 1 base and J dropped 6; count of bases not matched to a gene: 6. Full variable domain (remainder filled in from reference TRBV5-4 and TRBJ1-1): ETGVTQSPTHLIKTRGQQVTLRCSSQSGHNTVSWYQQALGQGPQFIFQYYREEENGRGNFPPRFSGLQFPNYSSELNVNALELDDSALYLCASSLKTGSPEAFFGQGTRLTVV.